This T cell receptor beta chain derives from a study of CD8 T cells in ankylosing spondylitis. Overall study findings and caveats: Researchers reportedly found disease-linked clones significantly enriched in matched ankylosing spondylitis synovial fluid. Within ankylosing spondylitis blood, a TCR beta motif made up of roughly eight highly homologous variants appeared to be characteristic.

TCRdb re-derived calls from the 5' RACE reads in MiXCR, one entry per CDR3 protein. Of hundreds of thousands of distinct CDR3 sequences in the sample, about 24% were seen once. Notes on this clonotype: Its antigen remains unidentified.

Germline CDR1 is ENHRY and CDR2 is SYGVKD. The CDR3 extends over 12 amino acids. V gave up 10 bases and J gave up 2 bases, with 6 bases separating them. The specimen sequenced was blood, either unsorted or a sorted T cell fraction (not recorded which). The J gene is TRBJ2-6, the V gene TRBV10-3; unclear D gene. This TCR derives from a male donor with ankylosing spondylitis. CDR3 in amino acids: CATHTGANVLTF. Here the CDR3 DNA reads TGTGCCACTCACACTGGGGCCAACGTCCTGACTTTC.